What follows are 18 T cell receptor beta chains derived from one specimen sequenced in a study of T cells in women clearing cervical HPV infection. The method was immunoSEQ multiplex PCR; TCRdb's version includes in-frame clones alone and lacks a portion of them. Recorded for this sample: 20,000 to 25,000 clones. The specimen sequenced was blood buffy coat. The source of these receptors is a woman between 18 and 69 years old with a cervical HPV16 infection that either progressed to CIN3+ or cleared (not recorded which).

A remark on this clone: The read falls 3 residues short of the CDR3 end, and the missing part is taken from the germline J gene. This chain joins TRBV5-6 and TRBJ2-7; 9 nucleotides line up with TRBD2. This CDR3 has 14 residues. Germline V gene data show CDR1 as SGHDT and CDR2 as YYEEEE. V shed 2 bases and J 6 bases; nucleotides not matched to a gene: 6. This CDR3 reads CASSFRGTSIEQYF. Incomplete CDR3 DNA: TGTGCCAGCAGCTTTCGGGGGACTAGCATCGAG.

On this clone: The read ends 3 residues early relative to the CDR3; the germline J gene fills the gap. The V and J genes are TRBV18 and TRBJ1-2; weak D call: TRBD1 (6 bases). Germline V gives CDR1 KGHSH, CDR2 LQKENI. The CDR3 covers 15 residues. CDR3 amino acids: CASSRNPKGGYDYTF. Partial CDR3 DNA: TGTGCCAGCTCACGAAACCCAAAGGGGGGGTACGAC.

This CDR3 reads CASSFPGHPNIQYF. The sequenced CDR3 bases are TGTGCCAGCAGTTTTCCGGGACACCCTAACATT. This rearrangement joins TRBV28 to TRBJ2-4; weak D call: TRBD1 (6 bases). The CDR3 end falls 3 residues outside the read, so it is completed with the germline J gene. Germline V CDR1 and CDR2: MDHEN, SYDVKM. This CDR3 comprises 14 residues. The ends were cut back, 3 bases at V and 7 bases at J, with 13 bases in the middle.

Of note for this clone: The CDR3 end falls 3 residues outside the read, so it is completed with the germline J gene. The chain employs TRBV3-1 (or the pseudogene TRBV3-2) and TRBJ2-7; 10 bases are shared with TRBD1. The CDR3 runs 17 residues. CDR1 is LGHDT and CDR2 is YNNKEL in the germline V gene (reference sequence). V lost 4 bases and J lost 1; bases outside the gene matches: 10. The sequenced CDR3 bases are TGTGCCAGCAGCCCAGACTTAGGGACAGGGGAATCCTACGAG. It yields the protein CASSPDLGTGESYE. The CDR3 in its entirety is CASSPDLGTGESYEQYF.

With regard to this clone: The read ends 3 residues shy of where the CDR3 ends; the end is completed using the germline J gene. The chain uses TRBV5-1 and TRBJ1-2; D gene unclear. The CDR3 totals 16 residues. The V end lost 1 base, the J end lost 6 bases, and 19 bases lay between the germline ends. CDR1 and CDR2 (germline): SGHRS, YFSETQ. CDR3 in amino acids: CASSLSLQRTLDGYTF. Partial CDR3 DNA: TGCGCCAGCAGCTTGAGTTTACAGAGAACCTTGGATGGC.

As to this clone: The CDR3 end is not reached by the read, which stops 3 residues before it; the germline J gene fills it in. The chain couples TRBV11-2 to TRBJ2-1, with D perhaps TRBD2 (6 bases). V lost 3 bases, J lost 3 bases, and 6 bases lay in between. The CDR3 loop spans 13 amino acids. Germline V gene sequence: CDR1 SGHAT, CDR2 FQNNGV. The CDR3 sequence: CASSLGLYNEQFF. Partial CDR3 DNA: TGTGCCAGCAGCTTGGGACTCTACAATGAG.

Turning to this clone: Sequencing ends 3 residues short of the CDR3 end; the germline J gene provides the rest. The J gene is TRBJ1-2, the V gene TRBV7-8, with D tentatively TRBD1 (6 bases). The CDR3 is 14 amino acids. With 5 bases removed from V and 1 base from J, the gap between germline ends came to 11 bases. The germline V gene encodes CDR1 SGHVS and CDR2 FQNEAQ. The part of the CDR3 DNA that was read is TGTGCCAGCAGCCCCCGACAGGATAACTATGGC. It specifies CASSPRQDNYG. The whole CDR3 sequence reads CASSPRQDNYGYTF.

For this clone: The read ends 3 residues early relative to the CDR3; the germline J gene fills the gap. This chain connects TRBV6-2 or TRBV6-3 to TRBJ1-2; D possibly corresponds to TRBD1 (5 bases). The CDR3 length is 16 residues. V dropped 2 bases and J dropped 3 bases, with 16 bases sitting between them. The germline V gene encodes CDR1 MNHEY and CDR2 SVGEGT. Partial CDR3 DNA: TGTGCCAGCAGTTACAGCGGGGCAGCACGGTACTATGGC. This encodes CASSYSGAARYYG. In full, the CDR3 is CASSYSGAARYYGYTF.

In the case of this clone: The read gets to within 3 residues of the CDR3 end, and the germline J gene fills in the rest. The genes are TRBV20-1 and TRBJ2-1, with 9 bases lining up with TRBD2. The trim removed 1 base at V and 3 bases at J, leaving 13 bases unmatched. Germline assignment: CDR1 DFQATT and CDR2 SNEGSKA (reference sequence). The CDR3 sequence is 18 residues long. Incomplete CDR3 DNA: TGCAGTGCTAGAGGTGGAAGCGAGCGGGAGGAAATCTACAATGAG. Encoded protein: CSARGGSEREEIYNE. The complete CDR3 reads CSARGGSEREEIYNEQFF.

Notes on this clone: The read comes to an end 3 residues before the CDR3 does, leaving the germline J gene to fill in the end. The chain combines TRBV18 with TRBJ2-2; 14 bases agree with TRBD2. J was trimmed by 7 bases and V by 3 bases; bases with no gene match: 7. Germline V gene data show CDR1 as KGHSH and CDR2 as LQKENI. The CDR3 is 17 amino acids. The sequenced part of the CDR3 DNA is TGTGCCAGCTCACCCCCGGGACTAGCGGGAGTCGGCGGGGAG. The encoded protein is CASSPPGLAGVGGE. In full, the CDR3 is CASSPPGLAGVGGELFF.

Turning to this clone: Sequencing ends 3 residues short of the CDR3 end; the germline J gene provides the rest. V and J are TRBV24-1 and TRBJ2-2; TRBD2 matches 10 bases. Germline V CDR1 and CDR2: KGHDR, SFDVKD. The CDR3 loop spans 21 amino acids. The V and J ends lost 4 bases and 4 bases, in that order; junction bases with no gene match: 20. CDR3 bases read: TGTGCCACCAGTGACCAACCGGGACTAGCGTACCACCGAGGTGTCACCGGGGAG. Amino acids: CATSDQPGLAYHRGVTGE. The entire CDR3 is CATSDQPGLAYHRGVTGELFF.

According to its frequency, this clone is medium-sized (0.01 to 0.1%). The read terminates 3 residues before the CDR3 end, so the remaining end is supplied by the germline J gene. This chain links TRBV7-8 with TRBJ2-4; 9 bases fit TRBD1. Unmatched junction bases numbered 5, after V lost 4 bases and J lost 4 bases. The CDR3 covers 15 residues. The germline V gene has CDR1 SGHVS and CDR2 FQNEAQ. The DNA read from the CDR3 is TGTGCCAGCAGCTCACGACAGGGGGGGAAAAACATT. Its translation is CASSSRQGGKNI. The full CDR3 protein is CASSSRQGGKNIQYF.

In regard to this clone: The CDR3 extends 3 residues past the end of the read, so its final part is completed from the germline J gene. V is TRBV24-1 and J is TRBJ1-2, with a weak D call TRBD1 (6 bases). V gave up 3 bases and J gave up 4 bases, with 8 bases separating them. This CDR3 has 13 residues. From germline, CDR1 is KGHDR and CDR2 SFDVKD. CDR3 DNA (partial): TGTGCCACCAGTGATGCGGACAGCTATGGC. It translates to CATSDADSYG. In full, the CDR3 is CATSDADSYGYTF.

As for this clone: The read terminates 3 residues before the CDR3 end, so the remaining end is supplied by the germline J gene. This rearrangement joins TRBV11-2 to TRBJ2-7; 8 bases are shared with TRBD2. Germline trimming cut 1 base from V and 3 bases from J; bases unmatched to any gene: 5. The CDR3 is made up of 15 amino acids. Germline values: CDR1 SGHAT, CDR2 FQNNGV. The CDR3 loop is CASSLVVAGGYEQYF. CDR3 bases read: TGTGCCAGCAGCTTAGTTGTGGCGGGAGGCTACGAG. Combining the CDR3 with reference TRBV11-2 and TRBJ2-7 gives the whole variable domain EAGVAQSPRYKIIEKRQSVAFWCNPISGHATLYWYQQILGQGPKLLIQFQNNGVVDDSQLPKDRFSAERLKGVDSTLKIQPAKLEDSAVYLCASSLVVAGGYEQYFGPGTRLTVT.

A note on this clone: The CDR3 extends 3 residues past the end of the read, so its final part is completed from the germline J gene. The chain employs TRBV12-3 or TRBV12-4 and TRBJ1-4, with TRBD1 matching over 7 bases. This CDR3 spans 13 amino acids. The ends lost 6 bases at V and 7 bases at J; junction bases unmatched: 5. The CDR3 here is CASSLDRVEKLFF. The sequenced CDR3 bases are TGTGCCAGCAGCCTTGACAGGGTTGAAAAA.

In the case of this clone: The read falls 3 residues short of the CDR3 end, and the missing part is taken from the germline J gene. The V gene is TRBV7-3, the J gene TRBJ2-1; 9 nucleotides line up with TRBD2. There are 15 residues in the CDR3. With V trimmed by 5 bases and J by 5 bases, 7 bases remained unmatched. CDR1 and CDR2 from the germline V gene are SGHTA and FQGTGA. The CDR3 sequence: CASSVSGSYDNEQFF. Incomplete CDR3 DNA: TGTGCCAGCAGCGTTAGCGGGAGTTATGACAATGAG.

To note about this clone: The read falls 3 residues short of the CDR3 end, and the missing part is taken from the germline J gene. The V and J genes are TRBV20-1 and TRBJ2-7; TRBD2 matches at 9 bases. This CDR3 region has 14 residues. Germline-derived CDR1 and CDR2 are DFQATT and SNEGSKA (reference sequence). With V trimmed by 2 bases and J by 0 bases, 2 bases remained unmatched. CDR3 residues: CSARSGRTSYEQYF. The CDR3 bases that were read are TGCAGTGCTAGAAGCGGGAGGACCTCCTACGAG.

Concerning this clone itself: The read halts 3 residues ahead of the CDR3 end, with the missing end drawn from the germline J gene. The genes are TRBV27 and TRBJ2-7, with D possibly matching TRBD1 (5 bases). Germline CDR1 reads MNHEY; CDR2 reads SMNVEV (reference sequence). V lost 3 bases to trimming and J lost 0 bases, with 9 bases between them. This CDR3 spans 14 amino acids. The covered CDR3 bases are TGTGCCAGCAGTTTGACAGCATACTCCTACGAG. Its protein is CASSLTAYSYE. The whole CDR3 sequence reads CASSLTAYSYEQYF.